This is a list of T cell receptor beta chains from one sample in a study of OX40 agonist ivuxolimab in advanced cancers. Only in-frame clones appear in the TCRdb table, and some are missing; sequencing was by immunoSEQ multiplex PCR. The sample holds 25,000 to 35,000 clones, approximately 85% seen once. Material: CD4+ or CD8+ T cells sorted from blood, obtained in a trial of the OX40 agonist ivuxolimab. The receptors were gathered from an adult with an advanced solid tumor such as melanoma, head and neck, liver or kidney cancer. CDR3s include the opening cysteine and the closing phenylalanine or tryptophan. The D gene is left open where the match is weak. Not every row has a clone size; where given, it reads once, few, many or a size class.

abundance	d_gene	v_gene	j_gene	CDR3nt	CDR3aa
NA	NA	TRBV7-9	TRBJ2-7	TGTGCCAGCAGCTTAGGGGTCGGCGCTTTCTACGAGCAGTACTTC	CASSLGVGAFYEQYF
NA	NA	TRBV7-3	TRBJ2-3	TGTGCCAGCAGCTCACAGGGATCATCACAAGATACGCAGTATTTT	CASSSQGSSQDTQYF
NA	NA	TRBV18	TRBJ1-2	TGTGCCAGCTCACGGGACGGGAACTATGGCTACACCTTC	CASSRDGNYGYTF
medium-sized	NA	TRBV13	TRBJ1-1	TGTGCCAGCAGCAGGAACACTGAAGCTTTCTTT	CASSRNTEAFF
few	NA	TRBV25-1	TRBJ1-1	TGTGCCAGCAGTGCGAACACTGAAGCTTTCTTT	CASSANTEAFF
NA	NA	TRBV15	TRBJ2-3	TGTGCCACCAGCAGAGATGGGGTAGATACGCAGTATTTT	CATSRDGVDTQYF
NA	NA	TRBV27	TRBJ2-5	TGTGCCAGCAGTCCGACAGAACAAGAGACCCAGTACTTC	CASSPTEQETQYF
NA	NA	TRBV29-1	TRBJ2-7	TGCAGCGTAACGACTGAGATTGGCTCCTACGAGCAGTACTTC	CSVTTEIGSYEQYF
NA	NA	TRBV27	TRBJ2-1	TGTGCCAGCAGTTTATATGGGCAGACCTACAATGAGCAGTTCTTC	CASSLYGQTYNEQFF
NA	NA	TRBV7-6	TRBJ1-3	TGTGCCAGCAGCCCTGGGGTCACTCTCCCGGACACCATATATTTT	CASSPGVTLPDTIYF
NA	TRBD1	TRBV28	TRBJ2-3	TGTGCCAGCAGTTTATCACAGGGGGGTACTAGCACAGATACGCAGTATTTT	CASSLSQGGTSTDTQYF
NA	TRBD1	TRBV7-9	TRBJ2-3	TGTGCCAGCAGACCCGGGACAGGGGTTCAAGATACGCAGTATTTT	CASRPGTGVQDTQYF
NA	NA	TRBV10-2	TRBJ2-7	TGCGCCAGCAATCCGACAGGCGCTCCCTACGAGCAGTACTTC	CASNPTGAPYEQYF
NA	NA	TRBV23-1	TRBJ2-2	TGCGCCAGCAGTCAACCAGACAGCCCGAACACCGGGGAGCTGTTTTTT	CASSQPDSPNTGELFF
NA	NA	TRBV28	TRBJ1-2	TGTGCCAGCAGTCCCCCTTTATCTGTTGGCTACACCTTC	CASSPPLSVGYTF
NA	TRBD1	TRBV5-1	TRBJ2-3	TGCGCCAGCAGCTTATCGCAGGGGGCCTCAGATACGCAGTATTTT	CASSLSQGASDTQYF
NA	NA	TRBV19	TRBJ2-1	TGTGCCAGTAGTATATTTGAGGGATACAATGAGCAGTTCTTC	CASSIFEGYNEQFF
NA	NA	TRBV4-1	TRBJ2-1	TGCGCCAGCAGCCAAGATGGGGGAAATGAGCAGTTCTTC	CASSQDGGNEQFF
once	NA	TRBV5-6	TRBJ2-7	TGTGCCAGCAGCTTGGGCGGGCGTCGCAACGAGCAGTACTTC	CASSLGGRRNEQYF
NA	TRBD2	TRBV7-2	TRBJ2-1	TGTGCCAGCAGCTTACGGGCGGGAGGGTTGTACAATGAGCAGTTCTTC	CASSLRAGGLYNEQFF
NA	TRBD2	TRBV7-8	TRBJ2-3	TGTGCCAGCAGCCTAAAGCGGGCTAGCGGGGCAGATACGCAGTATTTT	CASSLKRASGADTQYF
NA	NA	TRBV4-2	TRBJ1-1	TGTGCCAGCAGCCAAGAAGTCAGGGATACTGAAGCTTTCTTT	CASSQEVRDTEAFF
NA	NA	TRBV5-4	TRBJ2-5	TGTGCCAGCAGCTTGGTGGCAGGGGCGGAGACCCAGTACTTC	CASSLVAGAETQYF
NA	NA	TRBV15	TRBJ1-5	TGTGCCACCAGCAGAGGCCTCGGGGTGGTGGACAATCAGCCCCAGCATTTT	CATSRGLGVVDNQPQHF
NA	NA	TRBV10-3	TRBJ2-1	TGTGCCATCAGGAGCCGCGGGAATCACAATGAGCAGTTCTTC	CAIRSRGNHNEQFF
NA	TRBD1	TRBV5-6	TRBJ2-7	TGTGCCAGCAGCTGGGTGGACAGGATAGACTACGAGCAGTACTTC	CASSWVDRIDYEQYF
NA	TRBD2	TRBV10-3	TRBJ2-7	TGTGCCATCAGTGAAAGGGCTAGCGGGAACTACGAGCAGTACTTC	CAISERASGNYEQYF
once	NA	TRBV5-6	TRBJ2-1	TGTGCCAGCAGCTTGGTGGATGAGCAGTTCTTC	CASSLVDEQFF
few	NA	TRBV28	TRBJ2-7	TGTGCCAGCAGCCTGATGTACGAGCAGTACTTC	CASSLMYEQYF